The clone carrying this T cell receptor beta chain has a handful of counts. Its antigen is not known. These data are taken from a study of cytomegalovirus exposure and HLA in healthy donors. Study as a whole: Some 85 million unique TCRs, all from HLA-typed donors, were included in an early release of the data. Study observations and caveats: Follow-up analysis later connected one missense variant in DCLRE1C with trimming of TCR beta V- and J-genes. Through in vitro validation, three CMV-associated chains were shown to be specific for CMV antigens.

The CDR3 has 16 amino acids. The V end lost 1 base, the J end lost 4 bases, and 18 bases lay between the germline ends. Per germline, CDR1 SGDLS and CDR2 YYNGEE. Primers: 60 Vbeta forward and 13 Jbeta reverse. Study processing details: It was a later analysis that counted roughly 80 million unique TCR beta chains, of which around 11 million were shared. The table came from immunoSEQ multiplex PCR; TCRdb's copy has only in-frame clones and leaves some out. The DNA gave D and trimming, while V, J and clone size come from that table. The repertoire holds about 150,000 clones, with nearly 80% as singletons.

Sample: PBMCs. J is TRBJ2-7 and V is TRBV9; maybe TRBD1 (6 bases). The clonotype was recovered from a man in his thirties or forties in good health and CMV-seropositive. CDR3 in DNA: TGTGCCAGCAGCGTATCCCCAGGGGCGCCCTCTTACGAGCAGTACTTC. The encoded protein is CASSVSPGAPSYEQYF.